Each of the 22 T cell receptor beta chains below was sequenced from the same sample in a study of early T cells in non-severe SARS-CoV-2 infection. TCRdb re-derived calls from the 5' RACE reads in MiXCR, one entry per CDR3 protein. Of tens of thousands of distinct CDR3 sequences listed, more than 13% were seen once; the top ten hold under 4%. Sequencing was carried out using whole blood. These receptors came from an adult who was a healthcare worker with PCR-confirmed SARS-CoV-2 infection or an uninfected control (not recorded which).

This clonotype was detected many times. V gene TRBV11-2 combines with J gene TRBJ2-1, with TRBD2 matching 9 bases. Germline V CDR1 and CDR2: SGHAT, FQNNGV. Trimming removed 5 bases from V and 10 bases from J; junction bases left unmatched: 9. The CDR3 consists of 14 residues. The CDR3 here is CASSRAGGQYEQFF. The CDR3 coding sequence is TGTGCCAGCAGCCGGGCGGGGGGGCAGTACGAGCAGTTCTTC.

The chain uses TRBV6-2 or TRBV6-3 and TRBJ2-1; TRBD2 agrees at 9 bases. Germline CDR1 is MNHEY and CDR2 is SVGEGT. The CDR3 loop spans 14 amino acids. V lost 1 base to trimming and J lost 9 bases; unmatched junction nucleotides: 4. The CDR3 sequence is CASSYLAGEGEQFF. Written as DNA, the CDR3 is TGTGCCAGCAGTTACTTAGCGGGGGAGGGTGAGCAGTTCTTC.

In this sample, this clonotype turned up a few times. V and J are TRBV11-3 and TRBJ2-3; D gene uncertain. The CDR3 runs 13 residues. The ends were cut back, 3 bases at V and 3 bases at J, with 7 bases in the middle. CDR1 is SGHNT and CDR2 is YENEEA in the germline V gene. CDR3 sequence reads: CASSFVRTDTQYF. The CDR3 DNA reads TGTGCCAGCAGCTTTGTACGGACAGATACGCAGTATTTT.

Only one count was recorded for this clonotype. The chain has TRBV6-2 or TRBV6-3 and TRBJ2-2; 10 positions match TRBD1. V dropped 6 bases and J dropped 5; count of bases not matched to a gene: 9. The CDR3 runs 16 residues. CDR1 and CDR2 (germline): MNHEY, SVGEGT. The DNA for the CDR3 is TGTGCCAGCAGGGCGGGGACAGGGGACTCTACCGGGGAGCTGTTTTTT. Amino acids: CASRAGTGDSTGELFF.

The genes are TRBV6-2 or TRBV6-3 and TRBJ2-5, with D unclear. The length of the CDR3 is 12 residues. Per germline, CDR1 MNHEY and CDR2 SVGEGT. The ends were cut back, 2 bases at V and 6 bases at J, with 7 bases in the middle. Here the CDR3 reads CASSYPEKTQYF. The CDR3, as DNA: TGTGCCAGCAGTTACCCCGAGAAGACCCAGTACTTC.

Notes on this clonotype: Just one base apart from a much larger clone, this may be a read error. The chain has TRBV27 and TRBJ1-5; the match to TRBD1 covers 7 bases. From germline, CDR1 is MNHEY and CDR2 SMNVEV (reference sequence). The CDR3 runs to 13 residues. The DNA of the CDR3 is TGTGCCAGCAGTTTAGGGTTGGGACAGCCCCAGCGTTTT. Protein sequence: CASSLGLGQPQRF.

Only a few counts were recorded for this clonotype. The rearrangement links TRBV12-3 or TRBV12-4 to TRBJ1-3; no definite D call. This CDR3 is 13 amino acids long. Trimming shortened V by 6 bases and J by 4 bases, and 10 bases separated the two germline ends. Written as DNA, the CDR3 is TGTGCCAGCAGCCTGAGGAGGGGAAACACCATATATTTT. Amino acid sequence: CASSLRRGNTIYF.

This clonotype has only a few counts. V and J are TRBV11-2 and TRBJ2-5; D gene ambiguous. Germline-derived CDR1 and CDR2 are SGHAT and FQNNGV. The ends were cut back, 3 bases at V and 2 bases at J, with 13 bases in the middle. This CDR3 has 15 amino acids. DNA of the CDR3: TGTGCCAGCAGCTTGGGCCATACAGAACAAGAGACCCAGTACTTC. As protein: CASSLGHTEQETQYF.

V is TRBV27 and J is TRBJ1-2; TRBD1 aligns across 8 bases. After removal of 3 bases from V and 4 bases from J, the junction contained 7 bases not matched to a gene. Germline V CDR1 and CDR2: MNHEY, SMNVEV (reference sequence). The CDR3 consists of 15 residues. The CDR3 nucleotides read TGTGCCAGCAGTTTGAAACAGGGGGAGGTCTATGGCTACACCTTC. Its protein product is CASSLKQGEVYGYTF.

This clonotype was seen many times. The chain links TRBV6-6 to TRBJ2-3; D could derive from TRBD1 or TRBD2 (6 bases each). Germline CDR1 reads MNHNY; CDR2 reads SVGAGI (reference sequence). CDR3 length: 16 amino acids. The V end lost 2 bases, the J end lost 5 bases, and 17 bases lay between the germline ends. CDR3 sequence (DNA): TGTGCCAGCAGTTACCCAGTCGGGGGCGCAGGAGATACGCAGTATTTT. This codes for CASSYPVGGAGDTQYF.

The rearrangement links TRBV20-1 to TRBJ2-5; 8 nucleotides align to TRBD2. The CDR3 extends over 16 amino acids. Unmatched junction bases numbered 11, after V lost 4 bases and J lost 1 base. Germline CDR1 and CDR2: DFQATT and SNEGSKA (reference sequence). CDR3 coding DNA: TGCAGTGCTATCCTCTTTGGGCGGGAGGCCCAAGAGACCCAGTACTTC. It is translated as CSAILFGREAQETQYF.

The gene calls are TRBV6-4 and TRBJ1-6; TRBD1 might be the D (6 bases). Germline V gives CDR1 MRHNA, CDR2 SNTAGT. The CDR3 consists of 13 residues. Deletions cut 2 bases from V and 9 bases from J, with 8 bases between. CDR3 residues: CASSDNRVSPLHF. CDR3 bases: TGTGCCAGCAGTGACAACAGGGTTTCACCCCTCCACTTT.

This clonotype has more than one count but fewer than ten. The chain carries TRBV18 and TRBJ1-2, with D unresolved. V lost 2 bases to trimming and J lost 2 bases, with 9 bases between them. CDR1 and CDR2 from the germline V gene are KGHSH and LQKENI. This CDR3 spans 14 amino acids. The CDR3 loop reads CASSPAGKNYGYTF. CDR3 sequence (DNA): TGTGCCAGCTCACCAGCGGGGAAGAACTATGGCTACACCTTC.

This clonotype was recorded a few times. The CDR3 region is CSARDWGDRSYNEQFF. The CDR3 nucleotides are TGCAGTGCTAGAGATTGGGGGGACCGCTCCTACAATGAGCAGTTCTTC. The chain couples TRBV20-1 to TRBJ2-1; the D gene is possibly TRBD2 (6 bases). The germline CDR1 and CDR2 sequences are DFQATT and SNEGSKA (reference sequence). This CDR3 spans 16 amino acids. Between the trimmed V and J ends, which lost 0 bases and 0 bases, there was a span of 12 bases.

This clonotype was seen a handful of times. The chain carries TRBV7-8 and TRBJ2-3, with D perhaps matching TRBD2 (6 bases). The V end lost 1 base, the J end lost 4 bases, and 12 bases lay between the germline ends. The CDR3 runs to 15 residues. Germline V CDR1 and CDR2: SGHVS, FQNEAQ. Written as DNA, the CDR3 is TGTGCCAGCAGCTTAGTTGCTAGCGACTCAGATACGCAGTATTTT. Its protein is CASSLVASDSDTQYF.

V is TRBV6-6 and J is TRBJ1-5; 7 bases are a match to TRBD1. Germline lookup yields CDR1 MNHNY and CDR2 SVGAGI (reference sequence). The length of the CDR3 is 14 residues. Losses at the gene ends were 6 bases for V and 4 bases for J; bases not matched to a gene: 6. Here the CDR3 reads CASRAGGSNQPQHF. CDR3 bases: TGTGCCAGCAGGGCAGGGGGAAGTAATCAGCCCCAGCATTTT.

This clonotype was seen a handful of times. The gene calls are TRBV4-1 and TRBJ2-5, with D possibly TRBD1 on 5 matching bases. V was shortened by 0 bases and J by 3 bases, with 8 bases between the two germline ends. Germline-derived CDR1 and CDR2 are MGHRA and YSYEKL. CDR3 size: 14 residues. Here the CDR3 reads CASSQDRGEETQYF. The CDR3 coding sequence is TGCGCCAGCAGCCAAGATAGGGGTGAAGAGACCCAGTACTTC.

This clonotype occurred a few times. The rearrangement uses TRBV5-1 and TRBJ2-3; perhaps TRBD2 as D (6 bases). CDR1 and CDR2 from the germline V gene are SGHRS and YFSETQ. This CDR3 has 16 amino acids. Deletions cut 5 bases from V and 1 base from J, with 17 bases between. CDR3 nucleotides: TGCGCCAGCAGTAGTGGAGGGCCGGGAGGCACAGATACGCAGTATTTT. It translates to CASSSGGPGGTDTQYF.

This chain uses TRBV11-3 with TRBJ2-1, with D possibly matching TRBD2 (5 bases). V was cut by 4 bases and J by 5 bases, with 9 bases left in between. The germline V gene encodes CDR1 SGHNT and CDR2 YENEEA. This CDR3 region has 13 residues. The CDR3 DNA is TGTGCCAGCAGCTCGATTAGCGACAATGAGCAGTTCTTC. It yields the protein CASSSISDNEQFF.

This clonotype was detected a few times. V gene TRBV6-1 combines with J gene TRBJ1-1; D is undetermined. The V gene's germline CDR1 is MNHNS and CDR2 SASEGT. The CDR3 has 13 residues. V was shortened by 0 bases and J by 11 bases, with 13 bases between the two germline ends. The CDR3 sequence is CASSEAGKGWAFF. CDR3 in DNA: TGTGCCAGCAGTGAAGCGGGGAAGGGATGGGCTTTCTTT.

The chain couples TRBV4-1 to TRBJ2-1; 8 bases line up with TRBD2. V shed 0 bases, J shed 12 bases, and the junction held 1 base outside the gene matches. Germline assignment: CDR1 MGHRA and CDR2 YSYEKL. This CDR3 comprises 12 residues. For the CDR3, the DNA is TGCGCCAGCAGCCAAGATCGGGGGGGGCAGTTCTTC. Amino acids: CASSQDRGGQFF.

This clonotype showed up just a few times. The V and J genes are TRBV29-1 and TRBJ1-1, with D tentatively TRBD1 (5 bases). CDR3 length: 12 residues. CDR1 SQVTM and CDR2 ANQGSEA come from the germline V gene. Deletions cut 6 bases from V and 7 bases from J, with 15 bases between. The CDR3 protein is CSVGGLAGEAFF. Written as DNA, the CDR3 is TGCAGCGTGGGGGGTTTAGCCGGTGAAGCTTTCTTT.